This T cell receptor beta chain was recorded in a study of T cell repertoires in Merkel cell carcinoma (dated by TCRdb to 2018 to 2020). Study-wide context: Patients who had received intralesional immunotherapy or systemic immune checkpoint blockade prior to the biopsy were excluded. Tetramer sorting, cloning and paired TCR sequencing of expanded tumor-infiltrating lymphocytes were first used to define MCPyV-specific clonotypes. To be included, a subject needed both a diagnosis of MCPyV-positive Merkel cell carcinoma and tumor-infiltrating lymphocytes that had been successfully expanded in vitro. The research as a whole found: No normal tissue biopsies were studied.

For this clone: The antigen this receptor binds is unknown. No base quality values were provided; no much bigger clone lies one nucleotide off.

The immunoSEQ assay was used for TRB CDR3 sequencing and data processing of tumor genomic DNA. The immuneACCESS repertoire file appears here via TCRdb, limited to in-frame rearrangements. These files lack a portion of the clones; in checked studies, under half of the deficit traces to unresolved V genes, and the cause of the others is not known. Recorded for this sample are 11,000 to 15,000 clones; roughly 71% of them occurred a single time. The ten biggest clones cover approximately 17% of the sample. Every study subject tested positive for serum antibodies to T-antigen and had biopsy-confirmed Merkel cell carcinoma that was MCPyV-positive. Six adjacent 10-micron frozen tumor sections were used for genomic DNA extraction without cell sorting or culture. Tumor biopsy tissue of roughly 5 x 5 x 5 mm was frozen in optimal cutting temperature compound. The presence of abundant Merkel cell carcinoma and infiltrating cells in the frozen biopsy was confirmed on hematoxylin and eosin scout sections.

CDR1 and CDR2 are drawn from the germline V gene: MNHEY, SVGAGI. The CDR3 runs 13 residues from the cysteine to the phenylalanine. Only the CDR3 region is kept as DNA, spanning 39 bases read in frame from base 1. Cut back by 10 bases and 2 bases, the V and J ends lie 14 bases apart. The sample consisted of tumor tissue. This clonotype was obtained from an adult with Merkel cell carcinoma. The chain links TRBV6-5 with TRBJ1-1, with TRBD1 tentatively as D gene (6 bases match). The CDR3 region: CAIRRTVNTEAFF. In nucleotide form, the sequence is TGTGCCATCCGAAGGACAGTTAACACTGAAGCTTTCTTT.